The entry below gives a single T cell receptor beta chain sequence along with its context. These data belong to a study of blood T cell repertoires in COVID-19. Original processing methods: Scientists estimated how many nucleated cells there were by amplifying reference gene primers. Using immunoSEQ multiplex PCR, the repertoire was profiled, and TCRdb retains in-frame clones only, with some absent. V and J calls and clone size are as listed in that table; D and trimming were resolved from the DNA. The table lists approximately 260,000 clones, around 90% of them singletons. In germline, CDR1 is SGHVS, CDR2 FNYEAQ. This CDR3 region has 15 residues. V gave up 7 bases and J gave up 0 bases, with 16 bases separating them.

Sample: peripheral blood. The sequence was collected from a man in his forties or fifties with acute or convalescent COVID-19. J is TRBJ2-7 and V is TRBV7-6, with a tentative D call TRBD1 (6 bases). CDR3 protein: CASTMGAGSSYEQYF. Written as DNA, the CDR3 is TGTGCCAGCACCATGGGGGCAGGCAGCTCCTACGAGCAGTACTTC. Full variable domain (missing parts from reference TRBV7-6 and TRBJ2-7): GAGVSQSPRYKVTKRGQDVALRCDPISGHVSLYWYRQALGQGPEFLTYFNYEAQQDKSGLPNDRFSAERPEGSISTLTIQRTEQRDSAMYRCASTMGAGSSYEQYFGPGTRLTVT.